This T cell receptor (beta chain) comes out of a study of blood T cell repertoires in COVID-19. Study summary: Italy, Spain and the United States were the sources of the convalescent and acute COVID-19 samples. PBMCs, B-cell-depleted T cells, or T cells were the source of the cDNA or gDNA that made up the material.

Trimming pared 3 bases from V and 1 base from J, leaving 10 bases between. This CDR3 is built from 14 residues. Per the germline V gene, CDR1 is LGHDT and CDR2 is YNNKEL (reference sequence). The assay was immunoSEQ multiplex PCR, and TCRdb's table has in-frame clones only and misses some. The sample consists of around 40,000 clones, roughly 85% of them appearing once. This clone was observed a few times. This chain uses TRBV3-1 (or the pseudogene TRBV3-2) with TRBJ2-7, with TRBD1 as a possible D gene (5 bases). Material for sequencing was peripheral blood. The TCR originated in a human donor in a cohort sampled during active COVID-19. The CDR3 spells CASSQTKGSYEQYF. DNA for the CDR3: TGTGCCAGCAGCCAGACAAAGGGGTCCTACGAGCAGTACTTC.